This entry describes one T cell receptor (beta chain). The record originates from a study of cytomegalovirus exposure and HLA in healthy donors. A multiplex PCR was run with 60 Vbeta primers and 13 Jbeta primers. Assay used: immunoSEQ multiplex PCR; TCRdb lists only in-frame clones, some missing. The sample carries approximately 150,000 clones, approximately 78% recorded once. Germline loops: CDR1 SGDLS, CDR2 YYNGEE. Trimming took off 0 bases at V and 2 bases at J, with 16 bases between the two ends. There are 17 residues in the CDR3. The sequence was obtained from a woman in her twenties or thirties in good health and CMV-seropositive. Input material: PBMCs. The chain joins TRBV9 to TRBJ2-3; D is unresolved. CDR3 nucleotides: TGTGCCAGCAGCGTAGGGGCAAGGCAAATCGACACAGATACGCAGTATTTT. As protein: CASSVGARQIDTDTQYF.